A single sample gave rise to the 13 T cell receptor beta chains below, sequenced in a study of response to subunit inactivated influenza vaccine. Each CDR3 protein gets one entry after TCRdb re-called the RT-PCR reads with MiXCR. The top ten hold around 13% of the sample, which has 500,000 to 550,000 distinct CDR3 sequences, 7.2% seen once. This specimen was PBMCs from blood, taken around 25 months after vaccination. All receptors come from a man aged 45 to 75 who received an inactivated influenza vaccine.

This clonotype was recorded many times. This chain uses TRBV5-1 with TRBJ1-2; 7 nucleotides align to TRBD1. V trimming: 4 bases; J trimming: 8 bases; junction bases outside the gene matches: 5. The CDR3 has 12 amino acids. CDR1 and CDR2 (germline): SGHRS, YFSETQ. The CDR3 loop is CASSPDRVGYTF. CDR3 nucleotides: TGCGCCAGCAGCCCAGACAGGGTCGGCTACACCTTC. Combining the CDR3 with reference TRBV5-1 and TRBJ1-2 gives the whole variable domain KAGVTQTPRYLIKTRGQQVTLSCSPISGHRSVSWYQQTPGQGLQFLFEYFSETQRNKGNFPGRFSGRQFSNSRSEMNVSTLELGDSALYLCASSPDRVGYTFGSGTRLTVV.

This clonotype was picked up a small number of times. The V and J genes are TRBV13 and TRBJ2-3; TRBD2 matches at 11 bases. Trimming cost V 5 bases and J 1 base; bases outside gene matches: 17. The CDR3 has 20 residues. CDR1 is PRHDT, CDR2 FYEKMQ, per germline (reference sequence). The CDR3 DNA is TGTGCCAGCAGCGAAACGAGGGGATGGACTAGCGGGCAACGCACAGATACGCAGTATTTT. It translates to CASSETRGWTSGQRTDTQYF.

The chain has TRBV7-2 and TRBJ1-4, with D tentatively TRBD1 (6 bases). Germline CDR1 reads SGHTA; CDR2 reads FQGNSA. V was clipped by 4 bases and J by 0 bases, with 9 bases between them. This CDR3 spans 15 amino acids. CDR3 sequence: CASSYGQTTNEKLFF. Here the CDR3 DNA reads TGTGCCAGCAGCTATGGACAGACAACTAATGAAAAACTGTTTTTT.

The chain links TRBV6-1 to TRBJ2-7; TRBD1 matches 9 bases. Germline V CDR1 and CDR2: MNHNS, SASEGT. The CDR3 runs 14 residues. V lost 7 bases and J lost 5; bases outside the gene matches: 9. The CDR3, as DNA: TGTGCCAGCAATCGAGGGACAGGGAAGAACGAGCAGTACTTC. It yields the protein CASNRGTGKNEQYF.

The V call is TRBV5-1, the J call TRBJ2-2; D possibly matches TRBD1 or TRBD2 (6 bases each). Germline V gives CDR1 SGHRS, CDR2 YFSETQ. V lost 3 bases and J lost 3, with 18 bases in between. This CDR3 is built from 17 residues. The CDR3 nucleotides read TGCGCCAGCAGCTCCCGGCGGAGGGGGGCCGACACCGGGGAGCTGTTTTTT. This sequence encodes CASSSRRRGADTGELFF.

This rearrangement joins TRBV28 to TRBJ1-2; tentative D call: TRBD1 (5 bases). The V gene's germline CDR1 is MDHEN and CDR2 SYDVKM. V was cut by 3 bases and J by 8 bases, with 22 bases left in between. The CDR3 contains 16 residues. The CDR3 DNA reads as TGTGCCAGCAGTTTCTTAGACATAGGGGACTATCGCGGCTACACCTTC. Protein: CASSFLDIGDYRGYTF.

At least ten counts were recorded for this clonotype. This chain uses TRBV12-3 or TRBV12-4 with TRBJ2-1; the D gene is possibly TRBD2 (6 bases). The ends were cut back, 3 bases at V and 1 base at J, with 10 bases in the middle. CDR3 length: 15 residues. The CDR3 DNA sequence: TGTGCCAGCAGTTTTTCCGGGGGATCCTACAATGAGCAGTTCTTC. The encoded protein is CASSFSGGSYNEQFF.

V usage is TRBV25-1 and J usage is TRBJ2-1, with TRBD2 identical over 7 bases. J lost 4 bases, V lost 6 bases, and 9 bases had no gene match. The germline gives CDR1 MGHDK, CDR2 SYGVNS. The CDR3 has 15 residues. The CDR3 here is CASRGLADIYNEQFF. The CDR3, as DNA: TGTGCCAGCAGGGGCCTAGCGGATATTTACAATGAGCAGTTCTTC.

Many counts were recorded for this clonotype. The chain carries TRBV29-1 and TRBJ2-1; 10 bases agree with TRBD2. Losses at the gene ends were 6 bases for V and 4 bases for J; bases not matched to a gene: 12. There are 16 residues in the CDR3. CDR1 is SQVTM and CDR2 is ANQGSEA in the germline V gene. The CDR3 region has the DNA TGCAGCGTGACTCCCCGGACTAGCGGTCAGTACAATGAGCAGTTCTTC. Translated: CSVTPRTSGQYNEQFF.

The genes are TRBV4-3 and TRBJ1-2; unclear D gene. Germline V gene sequence: CDR1 LGHNA, CDR2 YSLEER. The CDR3 runs 14 residues. Trimming removed 0 bases at V and 4 bases at J, with 9 bases between. CDR3 loop: CASSQDRVIYGYTF. CDR3 bases: TGCGCCAGCAGCCAAGATAGGGTTATCTATGGCTACACCTTC.

The V gene is TRBV7-2, the J gene TRBJ2-5, with 12 bases aligning to TRBD2. This CDR3 has 16 residues. CDR1 and CDR2 (germline): SGHTA, FQGNSA. V was pared by 2 bases and J by 5 bases, with 6 bases of the junction left unmatched. The CDR3 sequence is CASSLTSGGSYETQYF. In DNA form, the CDR3 reads TGTGCCAGCAGCTTAACTAGCGGGGGGTCCTATGAGACCCAGTACTTC.

This chain uses TRBV4-3 with TRBJ2-3; 12 nucleotides match TRBD2. CDR1 is LGHNA, CDR2 YSLEER, per germline. Losses at the gene ends were 4 bases for V and 3 bases for J; bases not matched to a gene: 8. The CDR3 contains 17 residues. In DNA, the CDR3 is TGCGCCAGCAGCCTCCTAGCGGGGGGGCCTGAAACAGATACGCAGTATTTT. Translating it yields CASSLLAGGPETDTQYF.

This clonotype showed up many times. The V and J genes are TRBV7-8 and TRBJ2-2, with TRBD1 as a possible D gene (6 bases). Per germline, CDR1 SGHVS and CDR2 FQNEAQ. Trimming pared 5 bases from V and 4 bases from J, leaving 14 bases between. The CDR3 runs 15 residues. The CDR3 coding sequence is TGTGCCAGCAGCCTGCGACAGGCTGCCACCGGGGAGCTGTTTTTT. Its protein is CASSLRQAATGELFF.